This TCR beta chain was identified in a study of beta chain features in type 1 diabetes. Concerning this clone itself: Its antigen is still unknown.

What was sequenced were expressed TCRB transcripts, since all of the isolated RNA had been reverse transcribed. About 3.57 million reads were obtained on average from naive, central memory and regulatory T cell samples. Data came from immunoSEQ multiplex PCR; TCRdb stores just in-frame clones and leaves some out. This table holds a few hundred thousand clones, over 8.5% found once. Study conclusions and caveats: Small HLA sub-analyses could not settle whether HLA shapes TCRB rearrangement. Fewer insertions but more deletions were seen at VDJ junctions in type 1 diabetes patients. When Type 1 diabetes patients were examined, their TCRB CDR3s proved moderately but significantly shorter in all four CD4+ subsets.

Sequencing input: central memory CD4+ T cells from blood. The clonotype was recovered from a man aged 25 to 40 with type 1 diabetes.

In DNA form, the CDR3 reads TGCGCCAGCAGCCAATCCCTTCCCATCGTCCCCGGAGTAGGGCAGTACTTC. Its translation is CASSQSLPIVPGVGQYF. The chain couples TRBV4-3 to TRBJ2-7; D ambiguous. The CDR3 length is 17 residues. Germline V lookup: CDR1 LGHNA, CDR2 YSLEER. Trimming cost V 2 bases and J 9 bases, with 26 bases left between them.